Below, 13 T cell receptor beta chains from the same sample are listed, as sequenced in a study of spatial heterogeneity in lung cancer. Described time point: blood at routine non-recurrence follow-up after resection. Tumor, nontumor lung or frozen PBMC supplied whole RNA, sequenced without sorting. From the 5' RACE reads, TCRdb called clonotypes with MiXCR, one entry per CDR3 protein. The sample lists some 110,000 distinct CDR3 sequences, more than 10% occurring once. The input for sequencing was PBMCs, taken at follow-up. These receptors all stem from a male donor with early-stage non-small cell lung cancer.

This clonotype was recorded a few times. The chain combines TRBV11-2 with TRBJ2-5, with 9 bases matching TRBD2. Germline V gene sequence: CDR1 SGHAT, CDR2 FQNNGV. The ends lost 5 bases at V and 0 bases at J; junction bases unmatched: 7. The CDR3 extends over 16 amino acids. CDR3 amino acids: CASSQVLAGNQETQYF. CDR3 sequence (DNA): TGTGCCAGCAGCCAAGTCCTAGCGGGGAACCAAGAGACCCAGTACTTC. The variable domain in full, completed from reference TRBV11-2 and TRBJ2-5, reads EAGVAQSPRYKIIEKRQSVAFWCNPISGHATLYWYQQILGQGPKLLIQFQNNGVVDDSQLPKDRFSAERLKGVDSTLKIQPAKLEDSAVYLCASSQVLAGNQETQYFGPGTRLLVL.

This clonotype came up many times. The V gene is TRBV29-1, the J gene TRBJ1-3; 12 nucleotides match TRBD1. CDR3 length: 16 residues. V dropped 4 bases and J dropped 4; count of bases not matched to a gene: 8. Germline V CDR1 and CDR2: SQVTM, ANQGSEA. The CDR3 loop reads CSVVVGTGGFGNTIYF. CDR3 sequence (DNA): TGCAGCGTTGTTGTTGGGACAGGGGGCTTCGGAAACACCATATATTTT.

V and J are TRBV6-4 and TRBJ2-1, with TRBD2 as a possible D gene (5 bases). V was cut by 0 bases and J by 6 bases, with 9 bases left in between. In germline, CDR1 is MRHNA, CDR2 SNTAGT. The CDR3 contains 14 residues. CDR3 bases: TGTGCCAGCAGTGACTCGAGTCGGGGCAATGAGCAGTTCTTC. Residues: CASSDSSRGNEQFF.

The chain couples TRBV20-1 to TRBJ2-7; D could derive from TRBD1 or TRBD2 (6 bases each). This CDR3 region has 11 residues. CDR1 and CDR2 from the germline V gene are DFQATT and SNEGSKA (reference sequence). CDR3 nucleotide sequence: TGCGGTGGGGGGACAACCTACGAGCAGTACTTC. It translates to CGGGTTYEQYF.

In this sample, this clonotype turned up a few times. V is TRBV20-1 and J is TRBJ2-7; D unresolved. CDR1 is DFQATT, CDR2 SNEGSKA, per germline (reference sequence). Between the trimmed V and J ends, which lost 6 bases and 4 bases, there was a span of 7 bases. CDR3 size: 10 residues. CDR3 sequence (DNA): TGCAGTGCCTTATTGTACGAGCAGTACTTC. Protein sequence: CSALLYEQYF.

J is TRBJ1-2 and V is TRBV4-3; TRBD1 agrees at 10 bases. The CDR3 contains 15 residues. V trimming: 4 bases; J trimming: 3 bases; junction bases outside the gene matches: 5. Germline lookup yields CDR1 LGHNA and CDR2 YSLEER. The CDR3 is CASSPSGQGDYGYTF. CDR3 DNA sequence: TGCGCCAGCAGCCCCTCAGGACAGGGGGACTATGGCTACACCTTC.

V usage is TRBV30 and J usage is TRBJ2-1, with 8 positions matching TRBD2. This CDR3 spans 14 amino acids. V lost 8 bases to trimming and J lost 3 bases; unmatched junction nucleotides: 9. Germline loops: CDR1 GTSNPN, CDR2 SVGIG (reference sequence). CDR3 loop: CAGTGGVGYNEQFF. For the CDR3, the DNA is TGTGCCGGGACGGGGGGGGTAGGCTACAATGAGCAGTTCTTC. Using reference TRBV30 and TRBJ2-1 for the parts outside the CDR3, the full variable domain is SQTIHQWPATLVQPVGSPLSLECTVEGTSNPNLYWYRQAAGRGLQLLFYSVGIGQISSEVPQNLSASRPQDRQFILSSKKLLLSDSGFYLCAGTGGVGYNEQFFGPGTRLTVL.

This clonotype was picked up one time. The genes are TRBV27 and TRBJ1-2; 7 bases align to TRBD1. The CDR3 totals 14 residues. Germline lookup yields CDR1 MNHEY and CDR2 SMNVEV (reference sequence). Trimming cost V 4 bases and J 2 bases; bases outside gene matches: 4. Written as DNA, the CDR3 is TGTGCCAGCAGTTCTCAGACAGGGAACTATGGCTACACCTTC. It codes for CASSSQTGNYGYTF.

The rearrangement joins TRBV11-2 to TRBJ2-3; D remains ambiguous. The V end was cut by 0 bases, the J end by 6 bases, with 19 bases between. Germline V CDR1 and CDR2: SGHAT, FQNNGV. The CDR3 extends over 17 amino acids. The CDR3 DNA is TGTGCCAGCAGCTTAGACTCGATAGATTTCCTCAGTGATACGCAGTATTTT. This codes for CASSLDSIDFLSDTQYF. The full variable domain, rest sourced from reference TRBV11-2 and TRBJ2-3, is EAGVAQSPRYKIIEKRQSVAFWCNPISGHATLYWYQQILGQGPKLLIQFQNNGVVDDSQLPKDRFSAERLKGVDSTLKIQPAKLEDSAVYLCASSLDSIDFLSDTQYFGPGTRLTVL.

J is TRBJ2-5 and V is TRBV6-2 or TRBV6-3; D is perhaps TRBD1 (6 bases). Per the germline V gene, CDR1 is MNHEY and CDR2 is SVGEGT. The ends were cut back, 6 bases at V and 3 bases at J, with 20 bases in the middle. The CDR3 covers 16 residues. This chain's CDR3 is CASRNPFRGSEETQYF. The DNA of the CDR3 is TGTGCCAGCAGAAACCCATTCAGGGGATCGGAAGAGACCCAGTACTTC.

This clonotype was picked up many times. This chain joins TRBV29-1 and TRBJ2-3; maybe TRBD1 (6 bases). CDR3 length equals 15 residues. The germline V gene has CDR1 SQVTM and CDR2 ANQGSEA. Between the trimmed V and J ends, which lost 4 bases and 1 base, there was a span of 15 bases. In nucleotides, the CDR3 is TGCAGCGTTGCCAGGGGCTTCCTACGCACAGATACGCAGTATTTT. Amino acids: CSVARGFLRTDTQYF.

CDR3 protein: CATSEVQRGTTGELFF. The DNA for the CDR3 is TGTGCCACCAGTGAGGTCCAGCGGGGGACCACCGGGGAGCTGTTTTTT. The rearrangement joins TRBV24-1 to TRBJ2-2, with 8 bases identical to TRBD2. V gave up 4 bases and J gave up 4 bases; unmatched junction bases: 7. The germline V gene has CDR1 KGHDR and CDR2 SFDVKD. CDR3 size: 16 residues.

This chain links TRBV10-3 with TRBJ1-6; D might be TRBD1 (5 bases). V shed 0 bases and J shed 7 bases, with 13 bases lying between them. The CDR3 is 16 amino acids. Germline CDR1 is ENHRY and CDR2 is SYGVKD. The CDR3 reads CAISESPGKINSPLHF. The CDR3 nucleotides read TGTGCCATCAGTGAGTCGCCAGGGAAGATCAATTCACCCCTCCACTTT.